This T cell receptor (beta chain) was observed in a study of T cells in localized non-small cell lung cancer. The CDR3 extends over 15 amino acids. Germline V CDR1 and CDR2: KGHSH, LQKENI. V dropped 3 bases and J dropped 0 bases, with 9 bases sitting between them. Assay used: immunoSEQ multiplex PCR; TCRdb lists only in-frame clones, some missing. The sample yields tens of thousands of clones, 75% to 85% seen once. Sequenced material: peripheral blood, taken before any cancer treatment. The chain has TRBV18 and TRBJ1-3; the D is unclear. This receptor was obtained from a female donor aged 60 or older with stage I lung adenocarcinoma. This chain's CDR3 is CASSPSEISGNTIYF. The CDR3 DNA is TGTGCCAGCTCACCCTCGGAGATCTCTGGAAACACCATATATTTT.